Listed below are T cell receptor beta chains from one sample, sequenced in a study of response to subunit inactivated influenza vaccine. TCRdb used MiXCR to reprocess the RT-PCR reads, holding one entry per CDR3 protein. The sample shows some 850,000 distinct CDR3 sequences, around a sixth of them seen only once. The material was PBMCs from blood, obtained roughly 5 days after vaccination. These receptors came from a man over 45 who received an inactivated influenza vaccine. Both conserved end residues are part of each CDR3. The D gene is left open where the match is weak.

v_call d_call cdr3_aa
TRBV29-1 - CSVVWQGYEQYF
TRBV19 TRBD2 CASSIALRTSGRGYNEQFF
TRBV27 TRBD2 CASSRGAGSSYNEQFF
TRBV14 - CASSQQGAAKNIQYF
TRBV6-2/TRBV6-3 TRBD2 CASSIGNPGLAAGELFF
TRBV3-1 - CASSQPSDSYNEQFF
TRBV10-3 - CAISSRDQGPYEQYF
TRBV2 - CASSGEGADTQYF
TRBV7-2 TRBD2 CASSVSGANTGELFF
TRBV20-1 TRBD2 CSARNSGGMDTQYF
TRBV4-2 TRBD1 CASSPAGRGPEKLFF
TRBV25-1 TRBD1 CASSGTGMRQPQHF
TRBV4-1 - CASSQTSPKGTEAFF
TRBV12-3/TRBV12-4 - CASSTRGTNTIYF
TRBV10-3 - CAISLQPEQPQHF
TRBV29-1 TRBD1 CSVGTGYEQYF
TRBV6-2/TRBV6-3 - CASSYVAGGQPQHF
TRBV20-1 TRBD2 CSAKMGLTYNEQFF
TRBV7-6 TRBD2 CASSLEAGGSLWIEQFF
TRBV20-1 - CSANGGYEQYF
TRBV4-2 - CASSQEPRGNSPLHF
TRBV27 TRBD1 CASSSTGWIGELFF
TRBV30 - CAWSYRARDEKLFF
TRBV11-1 - CASSPGPRMGGWSYEQYF
TRBV7-6 - CASSSHPGQMNTEAFF
TRBV10-3 TRBD1 CAIRMGQGDEQYF
TRBV20-1 - CSASILVTQFF
TRBV12-3/TRBV12-4 TRBD1 CASSYSTGWGTDTQYF
TRBV7-8 - CASSPLGRVNEKLFF
TRBV10-3 - CAISLGGDGYTF
TRBV4-3 - CASSPRTETWGKLFF
TRBV4-2 TRBD2 CASSLGVQGTSRDEQFF
TRBV7-2 - CASNQNTNQPQHF
TRBV12-3/TRBV12-4 - CASSWGWSQPQHF
TRBV4-3 TRBD2 CASSLELTSGGPYEQYF
TRBV6-1 TRBD1 CASSRTGISYEQYF
TRBV6-2/TRBV6-3 - CASSFGPRNSPLHF
TRBV12-3/TRBV12-4 TRBD2 CASSFRLALPNEQFF
TRBV18 - CASSPPGNQPGGQYF